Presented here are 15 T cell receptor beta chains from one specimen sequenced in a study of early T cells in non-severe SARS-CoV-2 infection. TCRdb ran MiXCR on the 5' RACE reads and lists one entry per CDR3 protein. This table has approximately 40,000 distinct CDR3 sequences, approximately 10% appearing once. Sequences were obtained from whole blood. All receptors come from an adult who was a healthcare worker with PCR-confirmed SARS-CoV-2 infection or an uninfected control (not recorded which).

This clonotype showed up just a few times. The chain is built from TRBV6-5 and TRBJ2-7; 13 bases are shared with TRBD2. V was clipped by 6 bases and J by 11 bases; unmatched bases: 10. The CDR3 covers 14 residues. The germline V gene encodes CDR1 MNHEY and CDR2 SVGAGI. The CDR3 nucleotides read TGTGCCAGCAGGCCGGGACTAGCGGGGACTACTGAGTACTTC. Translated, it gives CASRPGLAGTTEYF.

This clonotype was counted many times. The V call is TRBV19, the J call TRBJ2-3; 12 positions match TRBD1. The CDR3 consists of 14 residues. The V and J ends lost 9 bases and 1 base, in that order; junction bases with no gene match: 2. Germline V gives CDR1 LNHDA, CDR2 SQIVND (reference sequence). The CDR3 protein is CASRDRGRTDTQYF. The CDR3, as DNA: TGTGCCAGCAGGGACAGGGGGCGCACAGATACGCAGTATTTT. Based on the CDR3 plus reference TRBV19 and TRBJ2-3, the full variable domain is DGGITQSPKYLFRKEGQNVTLSCEQNLNHDAMYWYRQDPGQGLRLIYYSQIVNDFQKGDIAEGYSVSREKKESFPLTVTSAQKNPTAFYLCASRDRGRTDTQYFGPGTRLTVL.

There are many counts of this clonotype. The CDR3: CASSPREGTGIGEAFF. The CDR3 DNA follows: TGTGCCAGCTCACCACGCGAAGGGACAGGGATTGGTGAAGCTTTCTTT. V and J are TRBV18 and TRBJ1-1; TRBD1 agrees at 9 bases. J was trimmed by 7 bases and V by 1 base; bases with no gene match: 10. CDR1 and CDR2 from the germline V gene are KGHSH and LQKENI. The CDR3 runs to 16 residues.

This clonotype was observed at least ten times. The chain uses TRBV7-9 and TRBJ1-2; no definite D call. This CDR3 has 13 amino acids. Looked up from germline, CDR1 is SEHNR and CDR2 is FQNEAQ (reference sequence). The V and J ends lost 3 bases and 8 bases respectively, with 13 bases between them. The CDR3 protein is CASSFRDFRGYTF. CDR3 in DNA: TGTGCCAGCAGCTTTCGGGATTTCCGCGGCTACACCTTC.

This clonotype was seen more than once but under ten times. CDR3 nucleotide sequence: TGTGCCAGTAGTCCAACCGGGGGGCAGTACGAGCAGTACTTC. It codes for CASSPTGGQYEQYF. The rearrangement uses TRBV19 and TRBJ2-7; D might be TRBD2 (7 bases). This CDR3 has 14 amino acids. V gave up 5 bases and J gave up 4 bases, with 15 bases separating them. Germline assignment: CDR1 LNHDA and CDR2 SQIVND (reference sequence).

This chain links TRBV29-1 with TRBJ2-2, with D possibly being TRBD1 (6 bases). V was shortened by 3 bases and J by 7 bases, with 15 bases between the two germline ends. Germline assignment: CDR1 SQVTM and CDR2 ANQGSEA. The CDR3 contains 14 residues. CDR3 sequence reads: CSVDLRGEGGELFF. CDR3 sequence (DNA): TGCAGCGTTGATCTCAGGGGTGAGGGCGGGGAGCTGTTTTTT.

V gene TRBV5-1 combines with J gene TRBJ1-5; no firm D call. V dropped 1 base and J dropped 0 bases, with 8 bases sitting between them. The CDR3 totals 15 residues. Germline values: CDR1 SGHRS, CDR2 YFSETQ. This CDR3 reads CASSLNGYSNQPQHF. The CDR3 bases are TGCGCCAGCAGCTTGAACGGTTATAGCAATCAGCCCCAGCATTTT. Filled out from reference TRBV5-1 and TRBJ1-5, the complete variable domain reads KAGVTQTPRYLIKTRGQQVTLSCSPISGHRSVSWYQQTPGQGLQFLFEYFSETQRNKGNFPGRFSGRQFSNSRSEMNVSTLELGDSALYLCASSLNGYSNQPQHFGDGTRLSIL.

The CDR3 sequence is CAISREALSYSNQPQHF. CDR3 DNA: TGTGCCATCAGTCGAGAAGCCTTGTCTTATAGCAATCAGCCCCAGCATTTT. V gene TRBV10-3 combines with J gene TRBJ1-5; no reliable D call. V lost 5 bases to trimming and J lost 0 bases, with 17 bases between them. Germline CDR1 reads ENHRY; CDR2 reads SYGVKD. The CDR3 runs to 17 residues.

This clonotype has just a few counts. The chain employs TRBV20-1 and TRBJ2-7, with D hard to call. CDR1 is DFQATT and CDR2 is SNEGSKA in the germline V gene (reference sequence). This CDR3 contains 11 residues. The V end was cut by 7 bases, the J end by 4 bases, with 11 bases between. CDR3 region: CSELIRYEQYF. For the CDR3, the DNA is TGCAGTGAACTGATTAGGTACGAGCAGTACTTC.

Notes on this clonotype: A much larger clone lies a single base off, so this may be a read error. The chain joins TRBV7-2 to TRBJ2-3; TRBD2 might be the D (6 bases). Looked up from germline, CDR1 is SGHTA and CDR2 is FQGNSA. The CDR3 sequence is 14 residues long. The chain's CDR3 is CVSSSTLAADTQYF. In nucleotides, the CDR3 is TGTGTCAGCAGCTCCACCTTAGCGGCAGATACGCAGTATTTT.

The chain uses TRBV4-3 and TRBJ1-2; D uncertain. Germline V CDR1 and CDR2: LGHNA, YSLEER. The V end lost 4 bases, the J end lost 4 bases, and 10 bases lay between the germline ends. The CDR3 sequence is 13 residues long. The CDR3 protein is CASSRDGGYGYTF. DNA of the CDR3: TGCGCCAGCAGCCGAGACGGAGGCTATGGCTACACCTTC.

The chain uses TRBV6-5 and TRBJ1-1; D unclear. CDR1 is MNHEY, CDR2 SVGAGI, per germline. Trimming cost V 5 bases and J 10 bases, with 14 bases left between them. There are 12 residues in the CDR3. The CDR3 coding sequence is TGTGCCAGCAGTCCACCCGGCCACGGAGCTTTCTTT. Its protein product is CASSPPGHGAFF.

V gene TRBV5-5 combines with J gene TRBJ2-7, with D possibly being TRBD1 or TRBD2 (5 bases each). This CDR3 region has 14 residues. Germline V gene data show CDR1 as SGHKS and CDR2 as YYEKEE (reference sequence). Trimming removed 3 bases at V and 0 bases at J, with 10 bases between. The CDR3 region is CASSSGRSSYEQYF. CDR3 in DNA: TGTGCCAGCAGCTCGGGACGGAGCTCCTACGAGCAGTACTTC.

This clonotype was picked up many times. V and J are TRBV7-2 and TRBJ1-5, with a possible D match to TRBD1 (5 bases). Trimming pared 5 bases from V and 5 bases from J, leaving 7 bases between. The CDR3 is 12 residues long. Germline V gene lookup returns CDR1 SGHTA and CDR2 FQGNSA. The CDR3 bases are TGTGCCAGCAGCAGCAGGGATCAGCCCCAGCATTTT. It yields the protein CASSSRDQPQHF.

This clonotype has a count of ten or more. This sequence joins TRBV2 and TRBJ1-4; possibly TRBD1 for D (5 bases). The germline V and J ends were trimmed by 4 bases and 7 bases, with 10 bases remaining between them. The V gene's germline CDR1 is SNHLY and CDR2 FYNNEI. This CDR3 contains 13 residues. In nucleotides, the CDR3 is TGTGCCAGCAGTGGGGACCGAGGTGAAAAACTGTTTTTT. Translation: CASSGDRGEKLFF.